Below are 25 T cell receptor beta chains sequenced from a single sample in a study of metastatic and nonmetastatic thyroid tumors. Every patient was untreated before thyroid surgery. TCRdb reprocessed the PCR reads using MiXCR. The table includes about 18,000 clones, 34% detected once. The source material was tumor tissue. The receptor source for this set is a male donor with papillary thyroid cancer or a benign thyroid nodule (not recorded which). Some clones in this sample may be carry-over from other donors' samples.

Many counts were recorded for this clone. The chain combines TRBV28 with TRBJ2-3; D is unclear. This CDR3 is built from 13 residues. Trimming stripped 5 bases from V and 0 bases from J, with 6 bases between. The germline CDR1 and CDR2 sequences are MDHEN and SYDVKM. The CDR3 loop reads CASSPLSTDTQYF. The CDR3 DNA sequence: TGTGCCAGCAGTCCGCTGAGCACAGATACGCAGTATTTT.

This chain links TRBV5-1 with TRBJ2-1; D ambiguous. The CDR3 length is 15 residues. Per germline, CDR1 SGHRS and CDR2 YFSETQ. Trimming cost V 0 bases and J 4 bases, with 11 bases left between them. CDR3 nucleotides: TGCGCCAGCAGCTTGGGTGGCTTGGGATACAATGAGCAGTTCTTC. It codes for CASSLGGLGYNEQFF.

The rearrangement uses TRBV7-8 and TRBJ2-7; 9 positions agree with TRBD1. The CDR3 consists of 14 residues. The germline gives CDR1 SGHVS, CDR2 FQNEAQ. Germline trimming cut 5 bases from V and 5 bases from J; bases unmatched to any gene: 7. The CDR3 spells CASSPGQGSDEQYF. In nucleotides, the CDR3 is TGTGCCAGCAGCCCCGGACAGGGGTCAGACGAGCAGTACTTC.

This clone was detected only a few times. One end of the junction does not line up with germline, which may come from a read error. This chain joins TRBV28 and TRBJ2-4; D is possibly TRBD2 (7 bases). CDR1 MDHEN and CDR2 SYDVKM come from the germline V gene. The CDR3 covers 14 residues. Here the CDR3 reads CASSLGGREGIEYF. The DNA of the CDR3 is TGTGCCAGCAGTTTAGGGGGCAGGGAGGGCATTGAGTACTTC.

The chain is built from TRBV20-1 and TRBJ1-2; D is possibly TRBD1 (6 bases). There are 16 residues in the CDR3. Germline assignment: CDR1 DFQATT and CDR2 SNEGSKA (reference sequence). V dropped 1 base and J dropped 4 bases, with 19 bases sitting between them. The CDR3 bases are TGCAGTGCTAGAGGACGCCGGGACAAATTGGCCTATGGCTACACCTTC. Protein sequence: CSARGRRDKLAYGYTF.

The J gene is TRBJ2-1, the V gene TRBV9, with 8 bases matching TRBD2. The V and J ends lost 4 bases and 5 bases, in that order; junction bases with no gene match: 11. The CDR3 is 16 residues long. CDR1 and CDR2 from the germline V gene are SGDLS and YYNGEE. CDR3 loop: CASSREVNSGNNEQFF. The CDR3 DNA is TGTGCCAGCAGCCGCGAGGTAAATAGCGGGAACAATGAGCAGTTCTTC.

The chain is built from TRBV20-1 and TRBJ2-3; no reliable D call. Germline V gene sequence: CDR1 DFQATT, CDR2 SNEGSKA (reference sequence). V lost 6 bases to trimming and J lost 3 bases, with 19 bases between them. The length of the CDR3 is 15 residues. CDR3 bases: TGCAGTGCGAACTATATTGGGGAAATGACAGATACGCAGTATTTT. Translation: CSANYIGEMTDTQYF.

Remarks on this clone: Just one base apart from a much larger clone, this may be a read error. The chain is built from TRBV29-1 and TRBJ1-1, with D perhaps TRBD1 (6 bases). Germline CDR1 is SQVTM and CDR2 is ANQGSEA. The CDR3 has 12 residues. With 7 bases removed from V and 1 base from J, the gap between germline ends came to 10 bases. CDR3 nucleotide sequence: TGCAGCGCCAGGGGCCCGAACACTGAAGCTTTCTTT. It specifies CSARGPNTEAFF.

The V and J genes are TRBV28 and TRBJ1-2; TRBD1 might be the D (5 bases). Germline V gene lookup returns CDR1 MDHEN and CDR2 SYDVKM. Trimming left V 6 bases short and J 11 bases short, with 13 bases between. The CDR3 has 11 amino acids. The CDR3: CASSRDRDYTF. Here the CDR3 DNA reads TGTGCCAGCAGCCGCGACAGAGATTACACCTTC.

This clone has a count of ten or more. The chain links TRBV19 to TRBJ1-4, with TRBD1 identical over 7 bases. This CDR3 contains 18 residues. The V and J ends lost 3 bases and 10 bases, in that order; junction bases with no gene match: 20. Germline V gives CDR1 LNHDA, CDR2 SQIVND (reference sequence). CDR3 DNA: TGTGCCAGTAGTATGGGACCCGTACAGGGGTTCCTCTCCGGAAAACTGTTTTTT. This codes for CASSMGPVQGFLSGKLFF.

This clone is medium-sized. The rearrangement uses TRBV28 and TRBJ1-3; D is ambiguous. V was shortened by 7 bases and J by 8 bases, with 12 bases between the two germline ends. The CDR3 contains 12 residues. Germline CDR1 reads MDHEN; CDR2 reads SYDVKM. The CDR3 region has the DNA TGTGCCAGCAAAACCCACACGGACACCATATATTTT. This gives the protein CASKTHTDTIYF. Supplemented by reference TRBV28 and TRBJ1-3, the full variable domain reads DVKVTQSSRYLVKRTGEKVFLECVQDMDHENMFWYRQDPGLGLRLIYFSYDVKMKEKGDIPEGYSVSREKKERFSLILESASTNQTSMYLCASKTHTDTIYFGEGSWLTVV.

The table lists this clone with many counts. CDR3 nucleotide sequence: TGTGCCAGCAGTTACTCGATGGGAAGCTATGGCTACACCTTC. Translated: CASSYSMGSYGYTF. The rearrangement links TRBV6-6 to TRBJ1-2; no clear D. CDR1 is MNHNY and CDR2 is SVGAGI in the germline V gene (reference sequence). V lost 0 bases and J 4 bases, leaving 9 bases between the germline ends. CDR3 size: 14 residues.

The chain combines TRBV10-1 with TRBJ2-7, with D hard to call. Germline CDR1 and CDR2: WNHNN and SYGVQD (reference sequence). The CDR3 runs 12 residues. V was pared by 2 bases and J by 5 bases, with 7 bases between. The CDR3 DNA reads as TGCGCCAGCAGTGAGGGACGAAACGAGCAGTACTTC. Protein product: CASSEGRNEQYF.

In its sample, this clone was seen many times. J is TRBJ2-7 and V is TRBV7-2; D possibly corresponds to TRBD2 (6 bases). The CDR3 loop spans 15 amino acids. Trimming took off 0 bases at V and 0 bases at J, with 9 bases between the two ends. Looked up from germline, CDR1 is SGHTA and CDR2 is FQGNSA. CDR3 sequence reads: CASSLARGISYEQYF. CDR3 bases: TGTGCCAGCAGCTTAGCGCGCGGGATCTCCTACGAGCAGTACTTC.

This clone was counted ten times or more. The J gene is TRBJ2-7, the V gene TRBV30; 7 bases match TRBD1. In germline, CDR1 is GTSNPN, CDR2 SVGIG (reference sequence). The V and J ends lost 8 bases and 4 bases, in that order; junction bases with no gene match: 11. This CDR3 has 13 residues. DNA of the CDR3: TGTGCCGCCCTCGGACAGGAGATATACGAGCAGTACTTC. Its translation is CAALGQEIYEQYF.

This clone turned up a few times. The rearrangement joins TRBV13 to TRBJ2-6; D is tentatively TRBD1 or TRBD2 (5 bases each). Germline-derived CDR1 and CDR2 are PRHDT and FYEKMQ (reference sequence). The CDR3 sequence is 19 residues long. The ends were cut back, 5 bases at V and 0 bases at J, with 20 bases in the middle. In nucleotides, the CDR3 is TGTGCCAGCAGCCCAAGGGGAACAGACACTAGCTCTGGGGCCAACGTCCTGACTTTC. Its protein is CASSPRGTDTSSGANVLTF. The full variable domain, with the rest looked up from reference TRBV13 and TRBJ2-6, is AAGVIQSPRHLIKEKRETATLKCYPIPRHDTVYWYQQGPGQDPQFLISFYEKMQSDKGSIPDRFSAQQFSDYHSELNMSSLELGDSALYFCASSPRGTDTSSGANVLTFGAGSRLTVL.

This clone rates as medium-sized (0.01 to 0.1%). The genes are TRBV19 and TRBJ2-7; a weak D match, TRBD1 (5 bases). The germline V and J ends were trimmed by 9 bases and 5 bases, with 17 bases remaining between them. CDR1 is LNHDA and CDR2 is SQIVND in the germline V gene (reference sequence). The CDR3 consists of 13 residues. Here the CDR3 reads CASSKERGHEQYF. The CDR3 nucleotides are TGTGCCAGCTCCAAGGAAAGGGGCCACGAGCAGTACTTC.

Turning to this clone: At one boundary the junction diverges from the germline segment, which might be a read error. As DNA, the CDR3 is TGCAGTGCTAGCGGGGGGTTTAGCAATCAGCGCCAGAGTTTT. Amino acid sequence: CSASGGFSNQRQSF. The gene calls are TRBV20-1 and TRBJ1-5, with D tentatively TRBD1 (5 bases). Looked up from germline, CDR1 is DFQATT and CDR2 is SNEGSKA (reference sequence). The CDR3 consists of 14 residues.

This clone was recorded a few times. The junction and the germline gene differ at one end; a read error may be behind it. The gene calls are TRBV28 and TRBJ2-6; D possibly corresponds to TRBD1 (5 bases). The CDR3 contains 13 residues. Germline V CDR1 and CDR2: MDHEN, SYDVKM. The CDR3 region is CANSLAGANFLTF. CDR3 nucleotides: TGTGCCAACAGTTTAGCTGGGGCCAACTTCCTGACTTTC.

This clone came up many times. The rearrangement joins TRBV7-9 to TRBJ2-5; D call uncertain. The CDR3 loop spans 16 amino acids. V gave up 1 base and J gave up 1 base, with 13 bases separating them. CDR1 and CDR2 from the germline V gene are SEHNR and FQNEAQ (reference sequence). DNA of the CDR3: TGTGCCAGCAGCTTAGAGAGGTCACTACGCCAAGAGACCCAGTACTTC. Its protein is CASSLERSLRQETQYF.

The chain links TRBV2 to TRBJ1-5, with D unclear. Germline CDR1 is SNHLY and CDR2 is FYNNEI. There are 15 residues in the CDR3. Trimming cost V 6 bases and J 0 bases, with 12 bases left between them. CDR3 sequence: CASRAQVLSNQPQHF. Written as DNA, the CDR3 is TGTGCCAGCAGAGCTCAGGTACTTAGCAATCAGCCCCAGCATTTT.

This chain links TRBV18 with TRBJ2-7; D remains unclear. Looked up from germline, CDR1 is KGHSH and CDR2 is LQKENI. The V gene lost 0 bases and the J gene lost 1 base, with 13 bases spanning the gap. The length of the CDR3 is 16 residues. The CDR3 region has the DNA TGTGCCAGCTCACCACCGAGAGAAACGAATTCCTACGAGCAGTACTTC. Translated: CASSPPRETNSYEQYF.

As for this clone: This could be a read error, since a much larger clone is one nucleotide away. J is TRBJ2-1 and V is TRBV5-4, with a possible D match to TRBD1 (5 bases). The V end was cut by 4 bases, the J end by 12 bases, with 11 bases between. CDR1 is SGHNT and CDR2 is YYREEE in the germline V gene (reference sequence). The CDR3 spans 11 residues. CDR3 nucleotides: TGTGCCAGCAGCCCGAGACAGACGCAGTTCTTC. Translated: CASSPRQTQFF.

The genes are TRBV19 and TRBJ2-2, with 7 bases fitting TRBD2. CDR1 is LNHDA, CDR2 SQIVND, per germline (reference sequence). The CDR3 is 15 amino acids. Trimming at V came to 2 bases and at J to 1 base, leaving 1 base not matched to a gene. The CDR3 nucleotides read TGTGCCAGTAGTATAATAGCGGGGAACACCGGGGAGCTGTTTTTT. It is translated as CASSIIAGNTGELFF.

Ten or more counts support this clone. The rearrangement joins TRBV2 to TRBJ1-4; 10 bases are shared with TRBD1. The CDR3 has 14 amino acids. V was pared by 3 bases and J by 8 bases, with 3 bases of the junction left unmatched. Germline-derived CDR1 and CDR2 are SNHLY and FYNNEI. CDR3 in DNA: TGTGCCAGCAGTGACGGACAGGGGGGGGAAAAACTGTTTTTT. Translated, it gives CASSDGQGGEKLFF.